This TCR beta chain appears in the sequencing data of a study of blood T cell repertoires in COVID-19. Study-wide background: The study drew acute and convalescent COVID-19 samples from the United States, Italy and Spain. PBMCs, B-cell-depleted T cells, or T cells were the source of the cDNA or gDNA that made up the material.

The CDR3 runs 15 residues. V was shortened by 2 bases and J by 3 bases, with 13 bases between the two germline ends. Germline CDR1 SGHTA, CDR2 FQGNSA. Original processing notes: From reference gene primer amplification, estimates of nucleated cell counts were derived. TCRdb's copy holds only in-frame clones and misses some; the assay was immunoSEQ multiplex PCR. D and trimming come from the DNA, and the V and J calls and clone size come from that table. The profile covers 55,000 to 65,000 clones, with 79% appearing a single time and under 4% taken by the ten largest. This clone came up a few times. The sequence was collected from a man aged 55 to 70 with acute or convalescent COVID-19. J is TRBJ1-2 and V is TRBV7-2; no reliable D call. The sequenced material came from peripheral blood. The CDR3, as DNA: TGTGCCAGCAGCTTAAATGGGCAGGTTGACTATGGCTACACCTTC. Translated: CASSLNGQVDYGYTF.